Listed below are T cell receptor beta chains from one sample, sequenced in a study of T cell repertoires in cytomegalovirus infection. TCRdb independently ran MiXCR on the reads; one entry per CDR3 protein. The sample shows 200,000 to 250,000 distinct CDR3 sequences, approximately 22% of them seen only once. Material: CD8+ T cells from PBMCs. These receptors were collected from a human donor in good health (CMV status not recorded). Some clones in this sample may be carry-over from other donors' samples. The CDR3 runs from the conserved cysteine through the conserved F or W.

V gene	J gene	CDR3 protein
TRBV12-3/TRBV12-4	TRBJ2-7	CASSPLGRDREQYF
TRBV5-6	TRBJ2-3	CASSLVESVDTQYF
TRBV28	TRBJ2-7	CASSLTAGGEEQYF
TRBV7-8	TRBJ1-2	CASSPETGRHGYTF
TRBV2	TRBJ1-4	CASTRPGNEKLFF
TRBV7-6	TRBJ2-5	CASILEVAPQETQYF
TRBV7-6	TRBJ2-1	CASSGTGLYNEQFF
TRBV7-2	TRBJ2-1	CASSLARGGAFQFF
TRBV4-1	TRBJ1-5	CASSQETQQPQHF
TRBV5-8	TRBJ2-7	CASSQGQVTSYEQYF
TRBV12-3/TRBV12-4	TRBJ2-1	CATKEGGLSEQFF
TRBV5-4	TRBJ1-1	CASSRWGGAEAFF
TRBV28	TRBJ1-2	CASSIWANYGYTF
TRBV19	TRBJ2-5	CASSEGGQETQYF
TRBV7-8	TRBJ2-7	CASSSPTRFYEQYF
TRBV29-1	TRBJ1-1	CSVEWTGAEAFF
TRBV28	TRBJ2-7	CASSFPSSTGLSYEQYF
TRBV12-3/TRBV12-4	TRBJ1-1	CASSRHLFEAFF
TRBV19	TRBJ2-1	CASTRSSGTYNEQFF
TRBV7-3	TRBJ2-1	CASSQFPTREQFF
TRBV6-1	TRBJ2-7	CASSGDRSSYEQYF
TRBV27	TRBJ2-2	CASSLETSGAGELFF
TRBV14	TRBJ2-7	CASSNGLARDDEQYF
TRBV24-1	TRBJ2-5	CATSDTHQETQYF
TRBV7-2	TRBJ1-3	CASSLGGGPSSGNTIYF
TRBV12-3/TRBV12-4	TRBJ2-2	CASSPNGRELFF